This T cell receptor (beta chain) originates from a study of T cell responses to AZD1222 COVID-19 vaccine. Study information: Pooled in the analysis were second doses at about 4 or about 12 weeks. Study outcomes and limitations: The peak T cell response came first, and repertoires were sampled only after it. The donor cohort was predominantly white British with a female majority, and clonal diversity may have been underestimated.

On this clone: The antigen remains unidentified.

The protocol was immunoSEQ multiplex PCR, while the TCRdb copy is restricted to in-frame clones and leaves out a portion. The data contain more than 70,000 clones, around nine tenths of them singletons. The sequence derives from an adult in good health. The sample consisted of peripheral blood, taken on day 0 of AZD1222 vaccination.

The CDR3 protein is CASSGTGDGYTF. The CDR3 region has the DNA TGTGCCAGTAGTGGGACAGGGGATGGCTACACCTTC. The chain couples TRBV19 to TRBJ1-2; 10 bases are a match to TRBD1. The V gene's germline CDR1 is LNHDA and CDR2 SQIVND (reference sequence). Trimming took 5 bases from V and 6 from J; bases not matched to a gene: 0. This CDR3 has 12 amino acids.